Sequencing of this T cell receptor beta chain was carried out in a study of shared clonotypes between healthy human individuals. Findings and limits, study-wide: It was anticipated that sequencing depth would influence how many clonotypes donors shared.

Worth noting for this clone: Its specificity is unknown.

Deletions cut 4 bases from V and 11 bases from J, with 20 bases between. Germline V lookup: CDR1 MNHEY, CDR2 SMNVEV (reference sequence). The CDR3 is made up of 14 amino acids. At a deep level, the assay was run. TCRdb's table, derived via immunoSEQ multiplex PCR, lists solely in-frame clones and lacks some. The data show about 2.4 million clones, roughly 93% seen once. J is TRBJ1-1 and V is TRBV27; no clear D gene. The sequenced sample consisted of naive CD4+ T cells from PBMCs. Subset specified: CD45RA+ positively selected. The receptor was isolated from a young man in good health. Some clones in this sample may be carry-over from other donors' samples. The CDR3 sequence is CASSSEARPSVAFF. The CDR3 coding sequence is TGTGCCAGCAGTTCTGAGGCTCGGCCTTCAGTGGCTTTCTTT.